The next 32 T cell receptor beta chains were all read from a single sample in a study of T-cell reconstitution after alpha-beta-depleted transplantation in children. TCRbeta library construction was performed incorporating unique molecular identifiers. TCRdb used MiXCR to reprocess the PCR reads, holding one entry per CDR3 protein. The sample has about 500,000 distinct CDR3 sequences, around a third seen once. The sample in question was PBMCs from the stem cell graft donor, obtained from the stem cell graft. These TCRs come from a human donor who donated a stem cell graft to a child with aplastic anemia.

This clonotype was detected a few times. The V and J genes are TRBV7-2 and TRBJ2-2, with D unclear. V shed 1 base and J shed 2 bases, with 11 bases lying between them. Germline V gene sequence: CDR1 SGHTA, CDR2 FQGNSA. The CDR3 length is 16 residues. CDR3: CASSLVSGLNTGELFF. The CDR3 nucleotides read TGTGCCAGCAGCTTAGTCAGTGGGTTAAACACCGGGGAGCTGTTTTTT.

In this sample, this clonotype turned up a few times. The rearrangement uses TRBV6-1 and TRBJ1-6; 7 nucleotides align to TRBD1. Germline V gives CDR1 MNHNS, CDR2 SASEGT. Trimming removed 5 bases from V and 14 bases from J; junction bases left unmatched: 6. The CDR3 sequence is 12 residues long. The CDR3 region has the DNA TGTGCCAGCAGTAGCGACAGGGTCACCCTCCACTTT. Translating gives CASSSDRVTLHF.

The CDR3 DNA sequence: TGCAGCGTTGAGGGGGGCGGGAGGGCCTACAATGAGCAGTTCTTC. Residues: CSVEGGGRAYNEQFF. This chain links TRBV29-1 with TRBJ2-1; TRBD2 aligns across 9 bases. CDR3 length: 15 residues. Germline CDR1 reads SQVTM; CDR2 reads ANQGSEA. Trimming took 3 bases from V and 2 from J; bases not matched to a gene: 5.

In this sample, this clonotype turned up a few times. The rearrangement uses TRBV4-3 and TRBJ2-3; 9 bases are a match to TRBD2. This CDR3 region has 15 residues. The V gene end was trimmed by 3 bases and the J gene end by 1 base; junction bases not matched to a gene: 2. Germline CDR1 reads LGHNA; CDR2 reads YSLEER. CDR3 nucleotide sequence: TGCGCCAGCAGCCATTGGACTAGCGGCACAGATACGCAGTATTTT. This codes for CASSHWTSGTDTQYF.

This clonotype was detected only a few times. J is TRBJ2-1 and V is TRBV20-1; 7 nucleotides align to TRBD2. CDR1 and CDR2 from the germline V gene are DFQATT and SNEGSKA (reference sequence). The V and J ends lost 1 base and 1 base, in that order; junction bases with no gene match: 13. The CDR3 spans 18 residues. CDR3 sequence (DNA): TGCAGTGCTAGAGGGGATACAACGGGACTACTTTCCTACAATGAGCAGTTCTTC. This encodes CSARGDTTGLLSYNEQFF.

This clonotype was observed a handful of times. This chain links TRBV15 with TRBJ2-7; tentatively, D is TRBD1 (6 bases). This CDR3 has 15 residues. The V end was cut by 5 bases, the J end by 4 bases, with 18 bases between. Germline CDR1 is LNHNV and CDR2 is YYDKDF (reference sequence). CDR3 DNA: TGTGCCACCAGCGGGGGTACGGGACACTCATACGAGCAGTACGTC. Its protein product is CATSGGTGHSYEQYV.

The V call is TRBV10-1, the J call TRBJ2-2; 12 bases are a match to TRBD2. Germline CDR1 reads WNHNN; CDR2 reads SYGVQD (reference sequence). The CDR3 has 19 amino acids. V shed 0 bases, J shed 4 bases, and the junction held 9 bases outside the gene matches. This CDR3 reads CASSESLPSGRAGTGELFF. CDR3 nucleotide sequence: TGCGCCAGCAGTGAGTCTCTCCCTAGCGGGAGGGCTGGCACCGGGGAGCTGTTTTTT.

The chain combines TRBV19 with TRBJ1-2; D unresolved. Germline V gene sequence: CDR1 LNHDA, CDR2 SQIVND (reference sequence). Between the trimmed V and J ends, which lost 3 bases and 3 bases, there was a span of 8 bases. This CDR3 is built from 13 residues. CDR3 DNA: TGTGCCAGTAGTATGGCGGCCTACTATGGCTACACCTTC. It encodes CASSMAAYYGYTF.

This clonotype was counted a few times. The chain joins TRBV5-1 to TRBJ1-1, with 8 bases identical to TRBD1. CDR1 and CDR2 from the germline V gene are SGHRS and YFSETQ. V was pared by 4 bases and J by 5 bases, with 4 bases of the junction left unmatched. The CDR3 has 13 amino acids. The CDR3 DNA follows: TGCGCCAGCAGCATTACAGGGGGGACTGAAGCTTTCTTT. It codes for CASSITGGTEAFF.

This clonotype showed up just a few times. The chain couples TRBV6-1 to TRBJ2-1; D possibly corresponds to TRBD1 (6 bases). Looked up from germline, CDR1 is MNHNS and CDR2 is SASEGT. The CDR3 spans 15 residues. Trimming cost V 3 bases and J 2 bases, with 11 bases left between them. The CDR3 sequence is CASSDDRSTYNEQFF. The CDR3 DNA sequence: TGTGCCAGCAGTGATGACAGGAGCACCTACAATGAGCAGTTCTTC.

V usage is TRBV24-1 and J usage is TRBJ2-3; TRBD1 matches at 12 bases. The germline CDR1 and CDR2 sequences are KGHDR and SFDVKD. After removal of 4 bases from V and 0 bases from J, the junction contained 4 bases not matched to a gene. The CDR3 totals 17 residues. CDR3 sequence (DNA): TGTGCCACCAGTGACTCGGGACAGGGGGCTAGCACAGATACGCAGTATTTT. Protein: CATSDSGQGASTDTQYF.

This clonotype has a single count. The chain recombines TRBV3-1 with TRBJ1-6; D uncertain. Trimming pared 4 bases from V and 7 bases from J, leaving 14 bases between. Germline loops: CDR1 LGHDT, CDR2 YNNKEL (reference sequence). This CDR3 spans 15 amino acids. CDR3 sequence: CASSPSGSRNSPLHF. The CDR3, as DNA: TGTGCCAGCAGCCCCAGTGGGAGTAGAAATTCACCCCTCCACTTT. Combining the CDR3 with reference TRBV3-1 and TRBJ1-6 gives the whole variable domain DTAVSQTPKYLVTQMGNDKSIKCEQNLGHDTMYWYKQDSKKFLKIMFSYNNKELIINETVPNRFSPKSPDKAHLNLHINSLELGDSAVYFCASSPSGSRNSPLHFGNGTRLTVT.

The chain has TRBV12-3 or TRBV12-4 and TRBJ2-2, with D maybe TRBD1 (7 bases). The V end was cut by 6 bases, the J end by 5 bases, with 16 bases between. The CDR3 loop spans 15 amino acids. The chain's CDR3 is CASREGGAGTGELFF. CDR3 sequence (DNA): TGTGCCAGCAGGGAAGGGGGCGCGGGGACCGGGGAGCTGTTTTTT.

The CDR3 DNA reads TGTGCCAGCACAAAGACGGGGCCGGAGCTGTTTTTT. This encodes CASTKTGPELFF. This chain uses TRBV27 with TRBJ2-2; the D gene could be TRBD1 or TRBD2 (5 bases each). The CDR3 loop spans 12 amino acids. The V gene's germline CDR1 is MNHEY and CDR2 SMNVEV (reference sequence). Trimming took 7 bases from V and 10 from J, leaving 13 bases between them.

This clonotype was seen more than once but under ten times. The rearrangement uses TRBV7-2 and TRBJ1-1, with 8 positions matching TRBD1. The CDR3 contains 16 residues. CDR1 and CDR2 from the germline V gene are SGHTA and FQGNSA. V shed 2 bases, J shed 1 base, and the junction held 6 bases outside the gene matches. Here the CDR3 DNA reads TGTGCCAGCAGCTTACTCTCCGGGACAGGGAACACTGAAGCTTTCTTT. Translating it yields CASSLLSGTGNTEAFF. Based on the CDR3 plus reference TRBV7-2 and TRBJ1-1, the full variable domain is GAGVSQSPSNKVTEKGKDVELRCDPISGHTALYWYRQSLGQGLEFLIYFQGNSAPDKSGLPSDRFSAERTGGSVSTLTIQRTQQEDSAVYLCASSLLSGTGNTEAFFGQGTRLTVV.

The rearrangement links TRBV5-1 to TRBJ2-1, with D hard to call. V gave up 2 bases and J gave up 2 bases, with 8 bases separating them. The CDR3 is 14 amino acids. CDR1 and CDR2 (germline): SGHRS, YFSETQ. The CDR3 DNA sequence: TGCGCCAGCAGCTTAGGAGACGCCTACAATGAGCAGTTCTTC. Translation: CASSLGDAYNEQFF. The full variable domain, completed using reference TRBV5-1 and TRBJ2-1, is KAGVTQTPRYLIKTRGQQVTLSCSPISGHRSVSWYQQTPGQGLQFLFEYFSETQRNKGNFPGRFSGRQFSNSRSEMNVSTLELGDSALYLCASSLGDAYNEQFFGPGTRLTVL.

This sequence joins TRBV11-2 and TRBJ2-2, with TRBD2 matching over 9 bases. The V gene's germline CDR1 is SGHAT and CDR2 FQNNGV. This CDR3 contains 19 residues. V dropped 8 bases and J dropped 6; count of bases not matched to a gene: 22. CDR3 residues: CASHLGVGTGLALPGELFF. The CDR3 DNA is TGTGCCAGCCATTTAGGGGTTGGTACGGGACTAGCCCTTCCCGGGGAGCTGTTTTTT.

This chain links TRBV27 with TRBJ2-7; possible D gene TRBD1, 6 bases. CDR1 is MNHEY, CDR2 SMNVEV, per germline (reference sequence). V was cut by 5 bases and J by 3 bases, with 17 bases left in between. The length of the CDR3 is 15 residues. The CDR3 sequence is CASSAPGQSNYEQYF. DNA of the CDR3: TGTGCCAGCAGTGCCCCAGGACAGTCTAACTACGAGCAGTACTTC.

This clonotype was seen only a few times. The chain links TRBV6-1 to TRBJ1-5, with a weak D call TRBD1 (5 bases). V was trimmed by 6 bases and J by 2 bases, leaving 11 bases between them. Germline V gives CDR1 MNHNS, CDR2 SASEGT. The CDR3 covers 14 residues. The CDR3, as DNA: TGTGCCAGCAGCCGACTAGGGGGCAATCAGCCCCAGCATTTT. This codes for CASSRLGGNQPQHF.

This clonotype occurred a few times. V usage is TRBV12-3 or TRBV12-4 and J usage is TRBJ2-7, with TRBD2 matching over 7 bases. The J segment lost 5 bases and the V segment lost 4 bases, leaving 11 bases of the junction unmatched. CDR3 size: 15 residues. CDR3 sequence: CASSSRIGRENEQYF. Written as DNA, the CDR3 is TGTGCCAGCAGTTCTAGGATAGGGAGGGAAAACGAGCAGTACTTC.

This clonotype was counted between two and nine times. The chain recombines TRBV30 with TRBJ2-6, with D tentatively TRBD1 or TRBD2 (5 bases each). V dropped 1 base and J dropped 2 bases, with 12 bases sitting between them. The CDR3 totals 16 residues. Germline V gene sequence: CDR1 GTSNPN, CDR2 SVGIG (reference sequence). CDR3 residues: CAWSGGKSAGANVLTF. CDR3 sequence (DNA): TGTGCCTGGAGTGGGGGGAAGTCGGCTGGGGCCAACGTCCTGACTTTC.

This chain joins TRBV14 and TRBJ1-1, with D unclear. V gave up 1 base and J gave up 0 bases, with 15 bases separating them. Germline V gives CDR1 SGHDN, CDR2 FVKESK. This CDR3 has 17 residues. CDR3 DNA sequence: TGTGCCAGCAGCCAAGTCAAAGACGCCGGCTTGAACACTGAAGCTTTCTTT. It yields the protein CASSQVKDAGLNTEAFF.

The V and J genes are TRBV3-1 and TRBJ2-5; D is unresolved. The ends were cut back, 0 bases at V and 5 bases at J, with 7 bases in the middle. The CDR3 loop spans 13 amino acids. The germline CDR1 and CDR2 sequences are LGHDT and YNNKEL (reference sequence). The CDR3, as DNA: TGTGCCAGCAGCCAAGATGAGAGGGAGACCCAGTACTTC. It codes for CASSQDERETQYF.

V is TRBV7-2 and J is TRBJ2-1; 14 bases are shared with TRBD2. The CDR3 spans 17 residues. Germline V CDR1 and CDR2: SGHTA, FQGNSA. V shed 0 bases and J 9 bases; nucleotides not matched to a gene: 7. CDR3 sequence (DNA): TGTGCCAGCAGCTTAGCGGGGGGACTAGCGGGGGTCGGTGAGCAGTTCTTC. Protein: CASSLAGGLAGVGEQFF.

The chain uses TRBV20-1 and TRBJ2-7, with D tentatively TRBD2 (6 bases). This CDR3 comprises 15 residues. Trimming pared 6 bases from V and 4 bases from J, leaving 22 bases between. In germline, CDR1 is DFQATT, CDR2 SNEGSKA (reference sequence). CDR3 bases: TGCAGTGCGATGGCGGGGCGGGGCTTGGGGTACGAGCAGTACTTC. The encoded protein is CSAMAGRGLGYEQYF.

The table lists this clonotype with a few counts. This chain links TRBV24-1 with TRBJ2-3; 12 nucleotides align to TRBD2. Germline loops: CDR1 KGHDR, CDR2 SFDVKD. This CDR3 has 15 residues. Losses at the gene ends were 6 bases for V and 4 bases for J; bases not matched to a gene: 4. CDR3 sequence reads: CATSSSGRAPDTQYF. In DNA form, the CDR3 reads TGTGCCACCAGTTCTAGCGGGAGGGCCCCAGATACGCAGTATTTT.

This clonotype was counted a few times. The chain employs TRBV10-1 and TRBJ2-1, with D perhaps matching TRBD1 or TRBD2 (6 bases each). Trimming took off 3 bases at V and 12 bases at J, with 12 bases between the two ends. Germline V gene data show CDR1 as WNHNN and CDR2 as SYGVQD (reference sequence). The CDR3 has 12 residues. The CDR3 region is CASSDIEGGQFF. The DNA of the CDR3 is TGCGCCAGCAGTGATATTGAGGGGGGGCAGTTCTTC.

This clonotype came up a few times. The chain recombines TRBV2 with TRBJ1-6; D is undetermined. The CDR3 runs 12 residues. Trimming stripped 4 bases from V and 10 bases from J, with 8 bases between. Germline V lookup: CDR1 SNHLY, CDR2 FYNNEI. The CDR3 DNA is TGTGCCAGCAGTGGGGAAGTCTCACCCCTCCACTTT. Protein sequence: CASSGEVSPLHF.

This clonotype was seen just once. The chain is built from TRBV18 and TRBJ1-4; possible D gene TRBD1, 6 bases. Between the trimmed V and J ends, which lost 2 bases and 8 bases, there was a span of 15 bases. Germline-derived CDR1 and CDR2 are KGHSH and LQKENI. The CDR3 covers 15 residues. CDR3 nucleotides: TGTGCCAGCTCACCAGGGACGGGACAAACCGAAAAACTGTTTTTT. Translated: CASSPGTGQTEKLFF. The complete variable domain, with remaining parts taken from reference TRBV18 and TRBJ1-4, reads NAGVMQNPRHLVRRRGQEARLRCSPMKGHSHVYWYRQLPEEGLKFMVYLQKENIIDESGMPKERFSAEFPKEGPSILRIQQVVRGDSAAYFCASSPGTGQTEKLFFGSGTQLSVL.

The chain couples TRBV20-1 to TRBJ1-6; no firm D call. Germline loops: CDR1 DFQATT, CDR2 SNEGSKA (reference sequence). This CDR3 spans 13 amino acids. Trimming took 6 bases from V and 7 from J, leaving 13 bases between them. As DNA, the CDR3 is TGCAGTGCCTCTCGGGCTACGAATTCACCCCTCCACTTT. Protein: CSASRATNSPLHF.

This clonotype came up a few times. The rearrangement uses TRBV12-3 or TRBV12-4 and TRBJ2-5; 12 bases map to TRBD2. Trimming removed 5 bases from V and 6 bases from J; junction bases left unmatched: 7. CDR3 length: 15 residues. CDR3 bases: TGTGCCAGCAGTACCATACTAGCGGGAGGAAAGACCCAGTACTTC. The encoded protein is CASSTILAGGKTQYF.

The chain uses TRBV5-1 and TRBJ2-7; D is possibly TRBD1 (5 bases). The CDR3 covers 17 residues. Germline V lookup: CDR1 SGHRS, CDR2 YFSETQ. V lost 0 bases and J lost 6, with 22 bases in between. The CDR3 loop reads CASSLVGARQMTGEQYF. CDR3 DNA sequence: TGCGCCAGCAGCTTGGTAGGGGCAAGGCAGATGACGGGCGAGCAGTACTTC. The full variable domain, completed using reference TRBV5-1 and TRBJ2-7, is KAGVTQTPRYLIKTRGQQVTLSCSPISGHRSVSWYQQTPGQGLQFLFEYFSETQRNKGNFPGRFSGRQFSNSRSEMNVSTLELGDSALYLCASSLVGARQMTGEQYFGPGTRLTVT.